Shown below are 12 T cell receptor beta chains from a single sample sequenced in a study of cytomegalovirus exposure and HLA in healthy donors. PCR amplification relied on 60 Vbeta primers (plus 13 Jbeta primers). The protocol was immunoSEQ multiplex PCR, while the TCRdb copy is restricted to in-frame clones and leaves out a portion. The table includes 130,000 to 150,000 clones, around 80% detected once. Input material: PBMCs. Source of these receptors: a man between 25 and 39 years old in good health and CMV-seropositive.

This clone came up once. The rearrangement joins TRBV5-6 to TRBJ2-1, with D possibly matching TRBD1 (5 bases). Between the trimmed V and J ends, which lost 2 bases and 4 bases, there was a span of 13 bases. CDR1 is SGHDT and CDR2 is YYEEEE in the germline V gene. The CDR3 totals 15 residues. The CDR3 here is CASSFPGPGYNEQFF. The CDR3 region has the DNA TGTGCCAGCAGCTTCCCCGGTCCAGGGTACAATGAGCAGTTCTTC. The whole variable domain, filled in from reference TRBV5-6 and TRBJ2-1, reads DAGVTQSPTHLIKTRGQQVTLRCSPKSGHDTVSWYQQALGQGPQFIFQYYEEEERQRGNFPDRFSGHQFPNYSSELNVNALLLGDSALYLCASSFPGPGYNEQFFGPGTRLTVL.

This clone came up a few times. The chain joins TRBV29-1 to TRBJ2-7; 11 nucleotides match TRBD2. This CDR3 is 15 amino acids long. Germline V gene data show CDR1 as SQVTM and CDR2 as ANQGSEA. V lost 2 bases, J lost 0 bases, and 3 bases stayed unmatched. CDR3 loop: CSVERGTSGSYEQYF. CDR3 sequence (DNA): TGCAGCGTTGAAAGGGGGACTAGCGGCTCCTACGAGCAGTACTTC.

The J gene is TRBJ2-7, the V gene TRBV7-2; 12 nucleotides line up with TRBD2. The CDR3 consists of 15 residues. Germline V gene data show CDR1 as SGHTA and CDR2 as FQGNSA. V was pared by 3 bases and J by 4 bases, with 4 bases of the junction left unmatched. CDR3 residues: CASSLWTSGVYEQYF. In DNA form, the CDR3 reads TGTGCCAGCAGCTTGTGGACTAGCGGGGTTTACGAGCAGTACTTC. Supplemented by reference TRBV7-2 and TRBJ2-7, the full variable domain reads GAGVSQSPSNKVTEKGKDVELRCDPISGHTALYWYRQSLGQGLEFLIYFQGNSAPDKSGLPSDRFSAERTGGSVSTLTIQRTQQEDSAVYLCASSLWTSGVYEQYFGPGTRLTVT.

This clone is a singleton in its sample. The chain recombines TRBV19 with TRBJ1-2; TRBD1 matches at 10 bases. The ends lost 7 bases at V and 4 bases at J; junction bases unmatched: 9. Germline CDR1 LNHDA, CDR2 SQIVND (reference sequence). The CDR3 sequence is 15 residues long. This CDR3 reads CASTSGQGVVYGYTF. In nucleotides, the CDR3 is TGTGCCAGTACCTCTGGACAGGGGGTAGTCTATGGCTACACCTTC.

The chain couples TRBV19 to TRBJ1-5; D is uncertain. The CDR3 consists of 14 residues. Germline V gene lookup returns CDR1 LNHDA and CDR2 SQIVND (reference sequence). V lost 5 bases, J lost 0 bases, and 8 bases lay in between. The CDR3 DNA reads TGTGCCAGTAGTGTCCGGGATAGCAATCAGCCCCAGCATTTT. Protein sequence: CASSVRDSNQPQHF.

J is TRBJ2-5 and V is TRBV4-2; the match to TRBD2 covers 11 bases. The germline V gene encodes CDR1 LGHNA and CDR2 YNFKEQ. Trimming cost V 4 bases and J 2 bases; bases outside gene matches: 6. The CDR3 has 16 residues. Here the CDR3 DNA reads TGTGCCAGCAGCCTTCGACTAGCGGGACCACAAGAGACCCAGTACTTC. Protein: CASSLRLAGPQETQYF.

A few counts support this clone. The CDR3 sequence: CASSYGEGEYEQYF. The DNA of the CDR3 is TGTGCCAGCAGTTACGGAGAGGGGGAGTACGAGCAGTACTTC. This sequence joins TRBV6-5 and TRBJ2-7; tentative D call: TRBD1 (6 bases). The V end lost 2 bases, the J end lost 4 bases, and 12 bases lay between the germline ends. CDR1 is MNHEY, CDR2 SVGAGI, per germline. This CDR3 is built from 14 residues.

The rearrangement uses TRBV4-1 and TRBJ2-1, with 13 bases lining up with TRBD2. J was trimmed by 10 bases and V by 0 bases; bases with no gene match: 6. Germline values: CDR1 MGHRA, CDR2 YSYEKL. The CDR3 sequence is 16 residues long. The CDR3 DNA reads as TGCGCCAGCAGCCAAGAACTAGCGGGAGGGGTTTGGGAGCAGTTCTTC. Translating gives CASSQELAGGVWEQFF.

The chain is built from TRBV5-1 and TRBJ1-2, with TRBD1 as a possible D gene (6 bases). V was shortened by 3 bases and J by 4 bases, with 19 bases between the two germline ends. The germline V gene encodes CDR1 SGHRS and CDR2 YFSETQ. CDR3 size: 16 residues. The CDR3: CASSWNRDIGSYGYTF. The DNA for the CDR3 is TGCGCCAGCAGCTGGAATCGGGACATAGGATCCTATGGCTACACCTTC.

CDR3 bases: TGTGCCAGTACTCCTCCGGGACAACCGTACAATGAGCAGTTCTTC. It yields the protein CASTPPGQPYNEQFF. The chain links TRBV19 to TRBJ2-1; weak D call: TRBD1 (6 bases). This CDR3 is 15 amino acids long. Germline lookup yields CDR1 LNHDA and CDR2 SQIVND (reference sequence). The V end was cut by 7 bases, the J end by 4 bases, with 17 bases between. The full variable domain, rest sourced from reference TRBV19 and TRBJ2-1, is DGGITQSPKYLFRKEGQNVTLSCEQNLNHDAMYWYRQDPGQGLRLIYYSQIVNDFQKGDIAEGYSVSREKKESFPLTVTSAQKNPTAFYLCASTPPGQPYNEQFFGPGTRLTVL.

The CDR3: CASSPGTPLSGANVLTF. In nucleotides, the CDR3 is TGTGCCAGCAGTCCCGGGACACCGCTCTCTGGGGCCAACGTCCTGACTTTC. J is TRBJ2-6 and V is TRBV27, with TRBD1 as a possible D gene (6 bases). Per germline, CDR1 MNHEY and CDR2 SMNVEV (reference sequence). This CDR3 spans 17 amino acids. Trimming left V 5 bases short and J 0 bases short, with 14 bases between.

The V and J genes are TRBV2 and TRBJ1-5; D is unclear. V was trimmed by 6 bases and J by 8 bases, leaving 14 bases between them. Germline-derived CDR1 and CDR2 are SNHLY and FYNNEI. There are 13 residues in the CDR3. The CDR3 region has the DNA TGTGCCAGCAGCCTATTAAAAGTCGAGCCCCAGCATTTT. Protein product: CASSLLKVEPQHF. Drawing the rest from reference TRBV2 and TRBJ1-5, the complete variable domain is EPEVTQTPSHQVTQMGQEVILRCVPISNHLYFYWYRQILGQKVEFLVSFYNNEISEKSEIFDDQFSVERPDGSNFTLKIRSTKLEDSAMYFCASSLLKVEPQHFGDGTRLSIL.